This T cell receptor beta chain was obtained from a study of T cell responses to AZD1222 COVID-19 vaccine. The CDR3 consists of 11 residues. The germline V gene encodes CDR1 SGHAT and CDR2 FQNNGV. Trimming shortened V by 5 bases and J by 5 bases, and 5 bases separated the two germline ends. TCRdb's copy holds only in-frame clones and misses some; the assay was immunoSEQ multiplex PCR. The sample records around 150,000 clones, 80% to 95% being singletons. Material: peripheral blood, obtained 28 days after the second AZD1222 dose. The sequence came from an adult who received the AZD1222 COVID-19 vaccine. The chain joins TRBV11-2 to TRBJ2-3, with D unclear. The CDR3 here is CASSPRDTQYF. As DNA, the CDR3 is TGTGCCAGCAGCCCCCGAGATACGCAGTATTTT.